Sequencing of this T cell receptor (beta chain) was carried out in a study of T-cell reconstitution after alpha-beta-depleted transplantation in children. The authors prepared the TCRbeta library with unique molecular identifiers. TCRdb re-called the PCR reads with MiXCR, one entry per CDR3 protein. The data show approximately 500,000 distinct CDR3 sequences, 27% seen once. The sample holds a few counts of this clonotype. Its antigen is as yet unknown. Losses at the gene ends were 1 base for V and 6 bases for J; bases not matched to a gene: 6. Looked up from germline, CDR1 is DFQATT and CDR2 is SNEGSKA (reference sequence). This CDR3 spans 15 amino acids. Overall study results and limits: Some patients' high day-60 TCRbeta diversity was traced to surviving recipient T cells and thymic progenitors. Several hundred expanded graft clones reportedly were the source of alpha-beta T cells about two months after transplant. Newly made T cells mostly supplied T-cell counts and diversity one year after transplant.

This clonotype originated in a boy less than two years old with Wiskott-Aldrich syndrome, due to receive a stem cell transplant. The sample here was PBMCs, taken before TCRalphabeta/CD19-depleted stem cell transplant. This rearrangement joins TRBV20-1 to TRBJ2-3; 11 bases are shared with TRBD2. For the CDR3, the DNA is TGCAGTGCTAGAGCCCCAGCTAGCGGGAGGGATACGCAGTATTTT. Residues: CSARAPASGRDTQYF.